The present entry profiles one T cell receptor beta chain with its context. This specimen belongs to a study of blood T cell repertoires in COVID-19. About the study: T cells, B-cell-depleted T cells, or PBMCs provided the cDNA or gDNA that served as material.

Authors' methods: Reference gene primers were amplified, and this amplification served to estimate nucleated cell counts. TCRdb's copy holds only in-frame clones and misses some; the assay was immunoSEQ multiplex PCR. V, J and clone size are those of that table, while D and trimming were read from the DNA. The top ten hold 4% to 6.5% of the sample, which has under 200,000 clones, 82% seen once. This CDR3 has 14 residues. Deletions cut 5 bases from V and 5 bases from J, with 12 bases between. From germline, CDR1 is SGHAT and CDR2 FQNNGV. The study recruited people aged about 18 to 89 years across about 25 US areas.

The chain carries TRBV11-2 and TRBJ1-4; tentative D call: TRBD1 (5 bases). The sequence came from a woman aged 55-70 years with acute COVID-19. Sequenced material: PBMCs or T cells enriched from blood (not recorded which). CDR3 sequence reads: CASSLGGGNEKLFF. The CDR3 nucleotides read TGTGCCAGCAGCCTCGGGGGAGGGAATGAAAAACTGTTTTTT.